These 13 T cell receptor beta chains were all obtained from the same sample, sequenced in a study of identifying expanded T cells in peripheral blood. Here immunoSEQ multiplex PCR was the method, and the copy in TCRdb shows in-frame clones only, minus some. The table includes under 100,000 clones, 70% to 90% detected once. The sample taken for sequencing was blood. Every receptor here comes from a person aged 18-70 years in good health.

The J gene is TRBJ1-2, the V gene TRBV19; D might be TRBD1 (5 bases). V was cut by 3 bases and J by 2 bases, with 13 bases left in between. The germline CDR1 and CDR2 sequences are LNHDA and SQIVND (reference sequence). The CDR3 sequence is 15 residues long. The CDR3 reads CASSIVGVNNYGYTF. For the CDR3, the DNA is TGTGCCAGTAGTATCGTGGGGGTGAACAACTATGGCTACACCTTC.

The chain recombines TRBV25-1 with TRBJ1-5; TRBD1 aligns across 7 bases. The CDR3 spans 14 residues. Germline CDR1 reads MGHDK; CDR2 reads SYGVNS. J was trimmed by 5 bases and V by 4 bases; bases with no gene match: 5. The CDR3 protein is CASSGTGAYQPQHF. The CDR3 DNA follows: TGTGCCAGCAGTGGAACAGGGGCCTATCAGCCCCAGCATTTT.

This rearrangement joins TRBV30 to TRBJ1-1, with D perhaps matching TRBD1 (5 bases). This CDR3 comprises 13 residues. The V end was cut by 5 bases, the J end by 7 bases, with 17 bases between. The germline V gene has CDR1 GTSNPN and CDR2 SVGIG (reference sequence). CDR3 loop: CAWSFDTDSEAFF. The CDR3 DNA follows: TGTGCCTGGTCCTTCGACACCGACAGTGAAGCTTTCTTT.

This CDR3 is CASSEPGLPINEQFF. The CDR3 DNA is TGTGCCAGCAGTGAGCCGGGACTACCAATCAATGAGCAGTTCTTC. This sequence joins TRBV2 and TRBJ2-1; 7 nucleotides line up with TRBD2. Germline V CDR1 and CDR2: SNHLY, FYNNEI. J was trimmed by 6 bases and V by 3 bases; bases with no gene match: 8. The CDR3 spans 15 residues.

CDR3 sequence reads: CASSPDSHPRGIDGYTF. DNA for the CDR3: TGTGCCAGCAGCCCCGACAGTCACCCCCGGGGTATCGATGGCTACACCTTC. V usage is TRBV7-9 and J usage is TRBJ1-2; the D gene is possibly TRBD1 (5 bases). Germline CDR1 SEHNR, CDR2 FQNEAQ (reference sequence). The length of the CDR3 is 17 residues. The ends were cut back, 5 bases at V and 6 bases at J, with 25 bases in the middle.

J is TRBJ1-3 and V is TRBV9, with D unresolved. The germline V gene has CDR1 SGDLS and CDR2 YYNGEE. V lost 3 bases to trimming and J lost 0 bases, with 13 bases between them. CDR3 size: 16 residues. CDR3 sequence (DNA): TGTGCCAGCAGCGCCCCGTCCTCACACTCTGGAAACACCATATATTTT. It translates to CASSAPSSHSGNTIYF.

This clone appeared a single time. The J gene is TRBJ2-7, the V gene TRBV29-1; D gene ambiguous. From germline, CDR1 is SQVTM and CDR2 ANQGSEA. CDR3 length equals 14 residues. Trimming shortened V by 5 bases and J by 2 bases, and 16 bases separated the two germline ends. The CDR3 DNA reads TGCAGCGTTACCGCCTCAGTCAAACCCTACGAGCAGTACTTC. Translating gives CSVTASVKPYEQYF.

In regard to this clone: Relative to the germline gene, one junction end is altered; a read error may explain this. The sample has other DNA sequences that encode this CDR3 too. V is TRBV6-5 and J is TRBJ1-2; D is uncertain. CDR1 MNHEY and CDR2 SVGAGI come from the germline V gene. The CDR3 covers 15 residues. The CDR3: CASSYSSPSYYGYTF. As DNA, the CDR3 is TGTGCCAGCAGTTACTCGAGTCCCAGTTACTACGGCTACACCTTC.

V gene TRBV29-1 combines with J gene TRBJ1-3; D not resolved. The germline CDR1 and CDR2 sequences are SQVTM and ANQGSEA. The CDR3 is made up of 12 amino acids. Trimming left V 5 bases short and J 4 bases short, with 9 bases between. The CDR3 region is CSVLFQGNTIYF. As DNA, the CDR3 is TGCAGCGTTCTTTTTCAGGGAAACACCATATATTTT.

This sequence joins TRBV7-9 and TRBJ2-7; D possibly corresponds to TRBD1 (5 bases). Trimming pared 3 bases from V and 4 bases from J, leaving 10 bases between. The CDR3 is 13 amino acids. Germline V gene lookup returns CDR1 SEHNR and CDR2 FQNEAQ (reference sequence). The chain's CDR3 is CASSLTSGYEQYF. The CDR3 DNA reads TGTGCCAGCAGCTTGACCTCAGGGTACGAGCAGTACTTC.

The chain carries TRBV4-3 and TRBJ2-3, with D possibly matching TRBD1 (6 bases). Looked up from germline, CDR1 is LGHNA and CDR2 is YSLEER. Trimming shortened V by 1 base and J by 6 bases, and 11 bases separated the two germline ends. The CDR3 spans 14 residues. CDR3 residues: CASSQVGALDTQYF. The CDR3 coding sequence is TGCGCCAGCAGCCAAGTGGGGGCCCTTGATACGCAGTATTTT.

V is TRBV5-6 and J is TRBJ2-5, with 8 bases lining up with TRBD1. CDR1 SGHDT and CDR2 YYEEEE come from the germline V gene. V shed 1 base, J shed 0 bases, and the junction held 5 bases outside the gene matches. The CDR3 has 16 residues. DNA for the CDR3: TGTGCCAGCAGCTTGCAGGGGACAGGCCACCAAGAGACCCAGTACTTC. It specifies CASSLQGTGHQETQYF.

CDR3 protein: CASNVFTGTGGNYGYTF. The CDR3 nucleotides read TGTGCCAGCAATGTATTTACCGGGACAGGAGGTAACTATGGCTACACCTTC. The genes are TRBV2 and TRBJ1-2; 8 bases line up with TRBD1. The germline CDR1 and CDR2 sequences are SNHLY and FYNNEI. V was clipped by 7 bases and J by 1 base; unmatched bases: 14. The CDR3 extends over 17 amino acids. Combining the CDR3 with reference TRBV2 and TRBJ1-2 gives the whole variable domain EPEVTQTPSHQVTQMGQEVILRCVPISNHLYFYWYRQILGQKVEFLVSFYNNEISEKSEIFDDQFSVERPDGSNFTLKIRSTKLEDSAMYFCASNVFTGTGGNYGYTFGSGTRLTVV.